The TCR beta chain described here comes from a study of T cell repertoires in cytomegalovirus infection. TCRdb ran MiXCR on the reads and lists one entry per CDR3 protein. The table shows 150,000 to 200,000 distinct CDR3 sequences, with roughly a sixth occurring only once. Germline assignment: CDR1 LGHNA and CDR2 YSLEER. The ends were cut back, 1 base at V and 1 base at J, with 15 bases in the middle. The CDR3 loop spans 17 amino acids. This sequence originates from a human donor in good health (CMV status not recorded). Some clones in this sample may be carry-over from other donors' samples. Material for sequencing was CD8+ T cells from PBMCs. V and J are TRBV4-3 and TRBJ2-3; no clear D gene. As DNA, the CDR3 is TGCGCCAGCAGCCAAGCGCCCTCAGTTTCTCGCACAGATACGCAGTATTTT. Its protein product is CASSQAPSVSRTDTQYF.